This TCR beta chain was observed in a study of beta chain features in type 1 diabetes. Study outcomes and limitations: The study found that naive, central memory and Treg TCRB repertoires appeared more similar in patients than in healthy donors. Among type 1 diabetes patients, VDJ junctions had fewer insertions and more deletions. Shortening that was moderate but significant affected the TCRB CDR3s of Type 1 diabetes patients in all four CD4+ subsets.

The study reverse transcribed the entire isolated RNA, so it sequenced expressed TCRB transcripts. Clones were read by immunoSEQ multiplex PCR, and TCRdb kept only the in-frame ones, dropping some. The data hold around 97,000 clones, with 28% observed a single time. One heparinised draw, averaging about 116 mL, was taken per donor. Cell sorting via CD45RO/CCR7/CD25/CD127/CD95/CD27 was performed to obtain CD4+ naive, central memory, regulatory and stem cell-like memory cells. Germline lookup yields CDR1 SGHTA and CDR2 FQGNSA. This CDR3 is built from 13 residues. V dropped 2 bases and J dropped 5 bases, with 7 bases sitting between them. This clone was counted a few times. What it binds is unknown.

The chain links TRBV7-2 to TRBJ2-1, with D possibly matching TRBD1 (6 bases). The sample was central memory CD4+ T cells from blood. The sequence derives from a woman between 18 and 29 years old with type 1 diabetes. CDR3 in DNA: TGTGCCAGCAGCTTATACAGGGACAATGAGCAGTTCTTC. Residues: CASSLYRDNEQFF.